A selection of T cell receptor beta chains follows, all from one sample in a study of Tregs in tolerant kidney transplant recipients. TCRdb's copy holds only in-frame clones and misses some; the assay was immunoSEQ multiplex PCR. The data show some 100,000 clones, about 90% seen once. Material for sequencing was CD4+ T cells from blood. Receptors were obtained from a human donor in good health. CDR3s include the opening cysteine and the closing phenylalanine or tryptophan. A D gene is named only where the DNA matches it firmly. Not all rows give a size; the values are once, few, many and, for expanded clones, a class.

clone_size	v_call	j_call	d_call	cdr3_nt	cdr3_aa
.	TRBV19	TRBJ1-1	.	TGTGCCAGTAGTCTAGGGGGTTTGAACACTGAAGCTTTCTTT	CASSLGGLNTEAFF
once	TRBV6-5	TRBJ1-1	.	TGTGCCAGCAGATTTGACAGGCTTACTGAAGCTTTCTTT	CASRFDRLTEAFF
.	TRBV25-1	TRBJ1-6	.	TGTGCCAGTCAGGCGAGACGGGATAATTCACCCCTCCACTTT	CASQARRDNSPLHF
.	TRBV30	TRBJ1-5	.	TGTGCCTGGAGTGAAGGGTATAGCAATCAGCCCCAGCATTTT	CAWSEGYSNQPQHF
.	TRBV14	TRBJ2-5	.	TGTGCCAGCAGCCAAGAATTTGGAGCCGAGGGGGAAGAGACCCAGTACTTC	CASSQEFGAEGEETQYF
.	TRBV5-1	TRBJ1-1	.	TGCGCCAGCAGCTTGTCGGGTGAAGCTTTCTTT	CASSLSGEAFF
.	TRBV5-1	TRBJ1-1	.	TGCGCCAGCAGCCGACTGGGAGGGGATGCAACTGAAGCTTTCTTT	CASSRLGGDATEAFF
.	TRBV5-6	TRBJ1-2	.	TGTGCCAGCAGCTCCTCTGACAGAGCAAACTATGGCTACACCTTC	CASSSSDRANYGYTF
.	TRBV6-6	TRBJ1-5	.	TGTGCCAGCACCGTGGGCAATCAGCCCCAGCATTTT	CASTVGNQPQHF
.	TRBV7-9	TRBJ2-3	.	TGTGCCAGCAGCACCGAAGGAGATACGCAGTATTTT	CASSTEGDTQYF
few	TRBV2	TRBJ1-1	.	TGTGCCAGCAGTGAAGCGCGGGACTGGGTAAGGAACACTGAAGCTTTCTTT	CASSEARDWVRNTEAFF
.	TRBV7-6	TRBJ1-4	.	TGTGCCAGCAGCTACGGACAGAACGATAATGAAAAACTGTTTTTT	CASSYGQNDNEKLFF
.	TRBV11-2	TRBJ1-6	.	TGTGCCAGCACCCTGTTCGGACGGGGGAATTATTCACCCCTCCACTTT	CASTLFGRGNYSPLHF
.	TRBV18	TRBJ2-2	.	TGTGCCAGCTCACCAAACAGGGACACCGGGGAGCTGTTTTTT	CASSPNRDTGELFF
.	TRBV19	TRBJ1-2	TRBD1	TGTGCCAGTAGTCCCAACAGGGGGCGCGTCTATGGCTACACCTTC	CASSPNRGRVYGYTF
.	TRBV2	TRBJ2-3	.	TGTGCCAGCAGGAACTATGTGGGAACAGATACGCAGTATTTT	CASRNYVGTDTQYF
.	TRBV6-4	TRBJ2-3	TRBD2	TGTGCCAGCAAGCGGGGGGGCGACACAGATACGCAGTATTTT	CASKRGGDTDTQYF
.	TRBV6-4	TRBJ1-1	.	TGTGCCAGCAGTGACCCTCCTGACACTGAAGCTTTCTTT	CASSDPPDTEAFF
.	TRBV10-1	TRBJ2-7	TRBD2	TGCGCCAGCAGCGTGACTAGCGGGACCACCTACGAGCAGTACTTC	CASSVTSGTTYEQYF
.	TRBV4-2	TRBJ2-1	.	TGTGCCAGCAGCCAGGAGCCGTCGAAGTGGAGCGGAACGCAGAGCTCCTACAATGAGCAGTTCTTC	CASSQEPSKWSGTQSSYNEQFF
.	TRBV7-9	TRBJ2-4	.	TGTGCCAGCAGCTTAGAGGGGGCCAAAAACATTCAGTACTTC	CASSLEGAKNIQYF
.	TRBV7-9	TRBJ2-7	.	TGTGCCAGCAGCCGGGCAGGACTCGGGCAGTACTTC	CASSRAGLGQYF
.	TRBV19	TRBJ2-1	TRBD2	TGTGCCAGTATCAAAGGTACTAGCGGAGACAATGAGCAGTTCTTC	CASIKGTSGDNEQFF
once	TRBV7-9	TRBJ1-3	TRBD1	TGTGCCAGCAGCTCCGGGACAGGGATTGGAAACACCATATATTTT	CASSSGTGIGNTIYF
.	TRBV6-1	TRBJ2-1	.	TGTGCCAGCAATTTTCGGTTACAAGTGACCAATGAGCAGTTCTTC	CASNFRLQVTNEQFF
.	TRBV6-1	TRBJ2-2	.	TGTGCCAGCGCCCCCGCGAAGGGCGGCACCGGGGAGCTGTTTTTT	CASAPAKGGTGELFF
.	TRBV5-6	TRBJ2-5	TRBD2	TGTGCCAGCAGCACAATACTAGCGGGGGGGCCGGTCGGAGAGACCCAGTACTTC	CASSTILAGGPVGETQYF
.	TRBV4-1	TRBJ2-4	.	TGCGCCAGCAGCCACGGCCGGCTAGCCAAAAACATTCAGTACTTC	CASSHGRLAKNIQYF
.	TRBV7-3	TRBJ1-1	.	TGTGCCAGCAGCCTGATCAAAGGGGGTGAAGCTTTCTTT	CASSLIKGGEAFF
.	TRBV5-1	TRBJ1-1	.	TGCGCCAGCAGCTTGGCCATAGGGGGGAACACTGAAGCTTTCTTT	CASSLAIGGNTEAFF
once	TRBV27	TRBJ2-1	.	TGTGCCAGCAGTTTAGGTTGGGGGAGTACCTACAATGAGCAGTTCTTC	CASSLGWGSTYNEQFF
.	TRBV10-1	TRBJ2-3	TRBD2	TGCGCCAGCAGTGACCCGGGGCGGGGGGCAACAGATACGCAGTATTTT	CASSDPGRGATDTQYF
.	TRBV7-9	TRBJ2-1	.	TGTGCCAGCAGCTCACTCAATGAGCAGTTCTTC	CASSSLNEQFF
.	TRBV15	TRBJ1-2	.	TGTGCCACCAGCAGAGATCCAAGCCCCTACTATGGCTACACCTTC	CATSRDPSPYYGYTF
.	TRBV19	TRBJ2-1	TRBD2	TGTGCCAGTAGATCACTAGCGGGAGGTTTCAATGAGCAGTTCTTC	CASRSLAGGFNEQFF
.	TRBV10-3	TRBJ2-1	TRBD2	TGTGCCATCAGTGACAGACTAGCGGGAAATGAGCAGTTCTTC	CAISDRLAGNEQFF
.	TRBV7-9	TRBJ1-1	TRBD1	TGTGCCAGCATCCCGGGACAGGGCTTCACTGAAGCTTTCTTT	CASIPGQGFTEAFF
.	TRBV6-1	TRBJ1-5	TRBD1	TGTGCCACACAGGGGGTCGGGAATCAGCCCCAGCATTTT	CATQGVGNQPQHF
.	TRBV11-2	TRBJ1-6	.	TGTGCCAGCAGCGCAGCGACCCCCAGGGTTTGGTCCTATAATTCACCCCTCCACTTT	CASSAATPRVWSYNSPLHF
.	TRBV5-1	TRBJ2-5	.	TGCGCCAGCAGCGGGGGTTCACAAGAGACCCAGTACTTC	CASSGGSQETQYF
.	TRBV7-2	TRBJ1-2	TRBD1	TGTGCCAGCAGCCCAATACAGGGGGGGGTCGGAGGCTACACCTTC	CASSPIQGGVGGYTF
.	TRBV6-1	TRBJ2-7	TRBD1	TGTGCCAGCAGGACCGGGACAGGACGGTACGAGCAGTACTTC	CASRTGTGRYEQYF
.	TRBV6-1	TRBJ2-3	TRBD2	TGTGCCAGCAGTGAACCGACTAGCGGGTTCACAGATACGCAGTATTTT	CASSEPTSGFTDTQYF
.	TRBV7-6	TRBJ2-2	.	TGTGCCAGCAGCTCACAAACCACGAACACCGGGGAGCTGTTTTTT	CASSSQTTNTGELFF
.	TRBV9	TRBJ1-1	.	TGTGCCAGCAGCGTCCTAGTGAACACTGAAGCTTTCTTT	CASSVLVNTEAFF
.	TRBV5-1	TRBJ2-5	TRBD2	TGCGCCAGCAGCCGGGGACTAGTTTATGAGACCCAGTACTTC	CASSRGLVYETQYF
.	TRBV15	TRBJ1-2	.	TGTGCCACCAGCAGAGATAAGGGAAGTTCCAATGGCTACACCTTC	CATSRDKGSSNGYTF
.	TRBV5-4	TRBJ2-7	.	TGTGCCAGCAGCCATACAGGGTACGAGCAGTACTTC	CASSHTGYEQYF
.	TRBV2	TRBJ1-5	.	TGTGCCAGCAGGGGCACAGCTAATCAGCCCCAGCATTTT	CASRGTANQPQHF
.	TRBV5-1	TRBJ1-4	.	TGCGCCAGCAGGCCGGGGGCAGTTAATGAAAAACTGTTTTTT	CASRPGAVNEKLFF
.	TRBV2	TRBJ1-1	.	TGTGCCACCAACAGTGAAAGGAACAGAAACACTGAAGCTTTCTTT	CATNSERNRNTEAFF
.	TRBV10-1	TRBJ2-1	.	TGCGCCAGCAGTCAAGCGGGTTCCTACAATGAGCAGTTCTTC	CASSQAGSYNEQFF
once	TRBV5-1	TRBJ2-1	.	TGCGCCAGCAGCCGCCTGGACAGTCCCTACAATGAGCAGTTCTTC	CASSRLDSPYNEQFF
.	TRBV10-2	TRBJ1-5	TRBD1	TGCGCCAGCAGTGAAGGGACAGTCAATCAGCCCCAGCATTTT	CASSEGTVNQPQHF
once	TRBV7-2	TRBJ2-7	TRBD2	TGTGCCAGCAGCTTCCCCGGGACTAGCGGGAGTTACGAGCAGTACTTC	CASSFPGTSGSYEQYF
once	TRBV4-1	TRBJ2-5	TRBD1	TGCGCCAGCAGCCCGACAGGGGGCCGGGAGACCCAGTACTTC	CASSPTGGRETQYF
.	TRBV10-1	TRBJ2-1	.	TGCGCCAGCAGTGAGTCGGTGACAGCCCTATACAATGAGCAGTTCTTC	CASSESVTALYNEQFF
.	TRBV11-2	TRBJ2-3	.	TGTGCCAGCAGCTTACTGTTTATCCACGCAGATACGCAGTATTTT	CASSLLFIHADTQYF
.	TRBV4-1	TRBJ2-7	TRBD1	TGCGCCAGCAGCCGCGAGGACAGGCCCTACGAGCAGTACTTC	CASSREDRPYEQYF